The rows below give T cell receptor beta chains drawn from one sample of a study of naive and memory T cell subsets. TCRdb reprocessed the UMI-ligation and nested PCR reads via MiXCR and lists one record per CDR3 protein. The sample carries approximately 30,000 distinct CDR3 sequences, roughly 5.5% recorded once. Sequences were obtained from blood. These receptors were taken from an adult in good health. The CDR3 runs from the conserved cysteine through the conserved F or W. D genes are given only for firm matches. Not every row has a clone size; where given, it reads once, few, many or a size class.

size	V	D	J	DNA	CDR3
few	TRBV6-1	-	TRBJ1-2	TGTGCCAGCAGTCCGAAGAGGGGGGCCTATGGCTACACCTTC	CASSPKRGAYGYTF
-	TRBV20-1	TRBD1	TRBJ1-1	TGCAGTGCTAGAGGACAGGGGGACTCTGAAGCTTTCTTT	CSARGQGDSEAFF
many	TRBV29-1	-	TRBJ1-2	TGCAGCGTTCGGCAGGGTTCTAACTATGGCTACACCTTC	CSVRQGSNYGYTF
many	TRBV29-1	TRBD1	TRBJ2-1	TGCAGCGTCACGGGACAGTGGAGCTACAATGAGCAGTTCTTC	CSVTGQWSYNEQFF
many	TRBV18	TRBD1	TRBJ1-1	TGTGCCAGCTCATTACGGACAGGCGAGAACACTGAAGCTTTCTTT	CASSLRTGENTEAFF
many	TRBV6-6	-	TRBJ1-4	TGTGCCAGCAGTTACTCGGGGGCTGGGGATGAAAAACTGTTTTTT	CASSYSGAGDEKLFF
many	TRBV7-2	-	TRBJ2-7	TGTGCCAGCAGCTTAGGTGCGTTAAGCTCCTACGAGCAGTACTTC	CASSLGALSSYEQYF
many	TRBV29-1	-	TRBJ2-7	TGCAGCGTTGAAAGTACGGACTCCTACGAGCAGTACTTC	CSVESTDSYEQYF
many	TRBV29-1	TRBD1	TRBJ1-2	TGCAGCGTTGGGACAGGGGATGGCTACACCTTC	CSVGTGDGYTF
-	TRBV7-7	TRBD2	TRBJ2-1	TGTGCTAGCAGCCACCAAGCGGGAGGGGGGAATGAGCAGTTCTTC	CASSHQAGGGNEQFF